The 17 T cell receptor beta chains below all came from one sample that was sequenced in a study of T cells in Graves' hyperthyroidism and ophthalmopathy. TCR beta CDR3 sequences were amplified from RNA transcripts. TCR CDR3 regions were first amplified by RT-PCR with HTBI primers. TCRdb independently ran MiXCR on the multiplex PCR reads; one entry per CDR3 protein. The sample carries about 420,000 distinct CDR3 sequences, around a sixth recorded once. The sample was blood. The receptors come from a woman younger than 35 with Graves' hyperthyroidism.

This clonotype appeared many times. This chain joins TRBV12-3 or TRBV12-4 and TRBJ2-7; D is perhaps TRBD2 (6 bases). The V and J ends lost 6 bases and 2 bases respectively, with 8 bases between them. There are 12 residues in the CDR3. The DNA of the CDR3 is TGTGCCAGCAGAGGCGGGACCTACGAGCAGTACTTC. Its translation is CASRGGTYEQYF.

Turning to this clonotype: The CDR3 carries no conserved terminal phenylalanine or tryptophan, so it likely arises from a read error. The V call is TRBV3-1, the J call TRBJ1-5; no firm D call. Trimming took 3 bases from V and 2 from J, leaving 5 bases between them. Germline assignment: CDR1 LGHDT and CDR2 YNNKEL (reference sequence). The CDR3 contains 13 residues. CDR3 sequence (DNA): TGTGCCAGCAGCCACACTCGCAATCAGCCCCAGCATTCT. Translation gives CASSHTRNQPQHS.

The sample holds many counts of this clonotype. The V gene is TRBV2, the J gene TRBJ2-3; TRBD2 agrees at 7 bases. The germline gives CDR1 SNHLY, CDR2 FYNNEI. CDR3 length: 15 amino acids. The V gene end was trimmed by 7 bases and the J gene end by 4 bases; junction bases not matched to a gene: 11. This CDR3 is CASTPYGGFADTQYF. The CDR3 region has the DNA TGTGCCAGCACCCCCTACGGGGGGTTCGCAGATACGCAGTATTTT.

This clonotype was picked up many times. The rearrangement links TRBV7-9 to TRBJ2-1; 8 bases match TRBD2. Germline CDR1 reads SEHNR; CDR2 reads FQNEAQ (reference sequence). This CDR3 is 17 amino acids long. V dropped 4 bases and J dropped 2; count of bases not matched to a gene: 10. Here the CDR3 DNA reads TGTGCCAGCAGCTCAGGCCTGGGTAGCGGGACCTACAATGAGCAGTTCTTC. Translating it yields CASSSGLGSGTYNEQFF. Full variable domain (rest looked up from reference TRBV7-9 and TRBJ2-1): DTGVSQNPRHKITKRGQNVTFRCDPISEHNRLYWYRQTLGQGPEFLTYFQNEAQLEKSRLLSDRFSAERPKGSFSTLEIQRTEQGDSAMYLCASSSGLGSGTYNEQFFGPGTRLTVL.

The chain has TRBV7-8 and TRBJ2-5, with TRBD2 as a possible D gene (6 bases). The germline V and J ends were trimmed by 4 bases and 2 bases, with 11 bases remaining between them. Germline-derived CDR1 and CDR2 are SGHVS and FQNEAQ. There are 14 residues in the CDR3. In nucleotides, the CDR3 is TGTGCCAGCAGCTGGGGACTGACGCAAGAGACCCAGTACTTC. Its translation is CASSWGLTQETQYF. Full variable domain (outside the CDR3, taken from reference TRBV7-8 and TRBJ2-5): GAGVSQSPRYKVAKRGQDVALRCDPISGHVSLFWYQQALGQGPEFLTYFQNEAQLDKSGLPSDRFFAERPEGSVSTLKIQRTQQEDSAVYLCASSWGLTQETQYFGPGTRLLVL.

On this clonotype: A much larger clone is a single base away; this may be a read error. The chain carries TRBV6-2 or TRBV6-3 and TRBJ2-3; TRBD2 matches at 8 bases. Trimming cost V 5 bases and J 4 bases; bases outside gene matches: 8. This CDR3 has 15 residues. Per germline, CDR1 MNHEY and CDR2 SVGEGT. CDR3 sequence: CASSVREGGADTQYF. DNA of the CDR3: TGTGCCAGCAGTGTTCGGGAGGGGGGCGCAGATACGCAGTATTTT.

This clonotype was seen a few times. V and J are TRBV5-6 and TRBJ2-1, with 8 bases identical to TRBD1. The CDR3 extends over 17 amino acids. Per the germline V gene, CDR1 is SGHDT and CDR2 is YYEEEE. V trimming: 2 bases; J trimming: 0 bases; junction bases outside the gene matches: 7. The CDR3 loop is CASSFLIDRGSYNEQFF. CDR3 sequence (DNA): TGTGCCAGCAGCTTTTTAATCGACAGGGGCTCCTACAATGAGCAGTTCTTC.

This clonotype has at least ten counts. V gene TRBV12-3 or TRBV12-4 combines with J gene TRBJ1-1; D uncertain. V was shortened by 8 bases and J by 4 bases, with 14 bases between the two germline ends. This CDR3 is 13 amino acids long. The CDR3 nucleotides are TGTGCCAGCGGAGTCTGGGGAGGCACTGAAGCTTTCTTT. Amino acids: CASGVWGGTEAFF.

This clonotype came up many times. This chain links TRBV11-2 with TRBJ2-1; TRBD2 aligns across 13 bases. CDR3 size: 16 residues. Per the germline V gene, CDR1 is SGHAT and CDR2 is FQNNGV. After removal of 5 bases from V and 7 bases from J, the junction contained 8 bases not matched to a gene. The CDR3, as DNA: TGTGCCAGCAGCATTCGACTAGCGGGGGGAGGGAATGAGCAGTTCTTC. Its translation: CASSIRLAGGGNEQFF.

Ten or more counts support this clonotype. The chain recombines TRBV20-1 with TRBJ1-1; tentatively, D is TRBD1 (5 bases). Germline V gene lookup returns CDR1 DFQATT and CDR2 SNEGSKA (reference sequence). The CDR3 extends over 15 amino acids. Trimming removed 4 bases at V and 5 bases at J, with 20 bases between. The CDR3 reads CSAMSGARVVTEAFF. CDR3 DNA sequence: TGCAGTGCTATGTCCGGGGCGCGAGTAGTGACTGAAGCTTTCTTT.

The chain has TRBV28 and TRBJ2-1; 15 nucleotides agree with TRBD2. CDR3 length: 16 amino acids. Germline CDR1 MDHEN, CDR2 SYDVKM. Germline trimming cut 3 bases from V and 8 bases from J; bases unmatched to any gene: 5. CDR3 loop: CASSFGLAGGTDEQFF. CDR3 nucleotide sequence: TGTGCCAGCAGTTTCGGACTAGCGGGAGGGACGGATGAGCAGTTCTTC.

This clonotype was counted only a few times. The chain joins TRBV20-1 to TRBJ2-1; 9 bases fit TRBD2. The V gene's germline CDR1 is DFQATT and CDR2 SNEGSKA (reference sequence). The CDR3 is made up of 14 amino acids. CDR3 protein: CSRPTSGGPNEQFF. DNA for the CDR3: TGCAGCCGACCGACTAGCGGAGGCCCCAATGAGCAGTTCTTC.

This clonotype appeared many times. CDR3: CASSQRAGPLVHEQYF. The CDR3 DNA follows: TGTGCCAGCAGCCAGCGAGCGGGACCCCTCGTCCACGAGCAGTACTTC. The rearrangement links TRBV11-2 to TRBJ2-7, with 7 bases matching TRBD2. This CDR3 is 16 amino acids long. V trimming: 5 bases; J trimming: 5 bases; junction bases outside the gene matches: 15. The V gene's germline CDR1 is SGHAT and CDR2 FQNNGV.

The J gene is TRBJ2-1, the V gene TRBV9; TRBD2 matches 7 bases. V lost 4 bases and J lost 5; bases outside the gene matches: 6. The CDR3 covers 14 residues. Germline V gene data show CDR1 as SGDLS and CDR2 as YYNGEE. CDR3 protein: CASSPRGLDNEQFF. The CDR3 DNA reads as TGTGCCAGCAGCCCCCGAGGACTAGACAATGAGCAGTTCTTC.

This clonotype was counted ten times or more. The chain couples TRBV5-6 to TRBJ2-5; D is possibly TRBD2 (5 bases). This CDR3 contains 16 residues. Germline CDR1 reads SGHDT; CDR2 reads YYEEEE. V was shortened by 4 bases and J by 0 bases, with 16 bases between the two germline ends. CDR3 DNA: TGTGCCAGCAGCCAACGGGGATGGGAGTACCAAGAGACCCAGTACTTC. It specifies CASSQRGWEYQETQYF. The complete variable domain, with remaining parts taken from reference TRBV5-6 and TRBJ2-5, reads DAGVTQSPTHLIKTRGQQVTLRCSPKSGHDTVSWYQQALGQGPQFIFQYYEEEERQRGNFPDRFSGHQFPNYSSELNVNALLLGDSALYLCASSQRGWEYQETQYFGPGTRLLVL.

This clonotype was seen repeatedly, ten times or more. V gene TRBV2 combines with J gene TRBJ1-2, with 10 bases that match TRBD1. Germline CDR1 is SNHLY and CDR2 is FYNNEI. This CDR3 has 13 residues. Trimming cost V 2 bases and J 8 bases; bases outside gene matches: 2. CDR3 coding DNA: TGTGCCAGCAGTGAATGGACAGGGGGAGGCTACACCTTC. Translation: CASSEWTGGGYTF. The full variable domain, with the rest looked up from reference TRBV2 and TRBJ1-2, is EPEVTQTPSHQVTQMGQEVILRCVPISNHLYFYWYRQILGQKVEFLVSFYNNEISEKSEIFDDQFSVERPDGSNFTLKIRSTKLEDSAMYFCASSEWTGGGYTFGSGTRLTVV.

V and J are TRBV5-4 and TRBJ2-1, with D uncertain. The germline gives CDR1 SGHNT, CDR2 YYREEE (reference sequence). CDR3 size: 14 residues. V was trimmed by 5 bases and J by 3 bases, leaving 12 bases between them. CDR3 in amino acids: CASRRYNSYNEQFF. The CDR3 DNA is TGTGCCAGCAGGAGGTATAACAGCTACAATGAGCAGTTCTTC.